This TCR beta chain appears in the sequencing data of a study of OX40 agonist ivuxolimab in advanced cancers. Exclusion applied to patients with autoimmune disease history or systemic immunosuppression. Sequenced by immunoSEQ multiplex PCR; TCRdb stores in-frame clones only, minus some. The data hold nearly 25,000 clones, with over 65% observed a single time. Points on this clone: The antigen remains unidentified.

Overall study findings and caveats: With doses of 0.1 to 3.0 mg/kg, CD4+ and CD8+ blood T cells had undergone clonal expansion by week 6.

This TCR was sampled from an adult with an advanced solid tumor such as melanoma, head and neck, liver or kidney cancer. Sample: CD4+ or CD8+ T cells sorted from blood, taken in a trial of the OX40 agonist ivuxolimab.

The CDR3 sequence: CAISEGGSGLTDTQYF. In nucleotides, the CDR3 is TGTGCCATCAGTGAAGGAGGTAGCGGCCTCACAGATACGCAGTATTTT. The rearrangement joins TRBV10-3 to TRBJ2-3; perhaps TRBD2 as D (6 bases). Trimming cost V 3 bases and J 2 bases, with 15 bases left between them. The CDR3 runs to 16 residues. Germline V gives CDR1 ENHRY, CDR2 SYGVKD.